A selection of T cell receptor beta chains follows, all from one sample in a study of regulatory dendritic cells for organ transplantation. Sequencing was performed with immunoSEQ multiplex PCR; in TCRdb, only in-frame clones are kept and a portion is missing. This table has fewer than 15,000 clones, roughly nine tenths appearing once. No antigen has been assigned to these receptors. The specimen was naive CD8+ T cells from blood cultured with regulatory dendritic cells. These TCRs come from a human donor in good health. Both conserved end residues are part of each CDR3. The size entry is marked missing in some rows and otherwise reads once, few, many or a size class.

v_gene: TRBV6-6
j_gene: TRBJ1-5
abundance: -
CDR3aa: CASSLDRSYSNQPQHF

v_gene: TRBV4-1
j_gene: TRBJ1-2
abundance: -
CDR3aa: CASSNSIRVF

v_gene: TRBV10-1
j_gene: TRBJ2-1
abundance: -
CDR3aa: CASRSVRERRLFSYNEQFF

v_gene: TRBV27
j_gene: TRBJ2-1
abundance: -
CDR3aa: CASKFRVELGNEQFF

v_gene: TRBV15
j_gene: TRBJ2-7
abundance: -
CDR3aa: CATSRDTGAYEQYF

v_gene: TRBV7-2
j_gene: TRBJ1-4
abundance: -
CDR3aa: CASSSRLIQGSNEKLFF

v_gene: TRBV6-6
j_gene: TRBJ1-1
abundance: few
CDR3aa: CASLDQGQAFF

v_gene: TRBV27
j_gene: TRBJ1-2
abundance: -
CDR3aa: CASSPPGTGDGYTF

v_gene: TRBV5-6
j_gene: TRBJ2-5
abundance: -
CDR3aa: CASSSLVQGTQYF

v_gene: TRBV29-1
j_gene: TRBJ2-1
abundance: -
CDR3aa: CSVDSGVYSYNEQFF